The rows below give T cell receptor beta chains drawn from one sample of a study of glioma-infiltrating T cells after dendritic cell vaccination. Here immunoSEQ multiplex PCR was the method, and the copy in TCRdb shows in-frame clones only, minus some. Of tens of thousands of clones listed, 70% to 90% were seen once; the top ten hold approximately 2.9%. Material: blood, obtained before dendritic cell vaccination. These receptors came from a human donor with glioblastoma. CDR3s include the opening cysteine and the closing phenylalanine or tryptophan. A D gene is named only where the DNA matches it firmly.

CDR3 DNA: TGTGCCAGCTCACCATCCACCCAGGCCTACGAGCAGTACTTC
CDR3 protein: CASSPSTQAYEQYF
V gene: TRBV18
J gene: TRBJ2-7
D gene: NA

CDR3 DNA: TGTGCCAGCATCCCCCTAGTGGTGGGGACTAGCGGGATCGAGCAGTACTTC
CDR3 protein: CASIPLVVGTSGIEQYF
V gene: TRBV21-1
J gene: TRBJ2-7
D gene: NA

CDR3 DNA: TGTGCCAGCTCACCAAGCTCCATCTACGAGCAGTACTTC
CDR3 protein: CASSPSSIYEQYF
V gene: TRBV18
J gene: TRBJ2-7
D gene: NA

CDR3 DNA: TGTGCCAGCGGACCTGCAGGGTTTGGTCAGCCCCAGCATTTT
CDR3 protein: CASGPAGFGQPQHF
V gene: TRBV28
J gene: TRBJ1-5
D gene: NA

CDR3 DNA: TGTGCCAGCAGACTAGCGGGAGTAGCCGATACGCAGTATTTT
CDR3 protein: CASRLAGVADTQYF
V gene: TRBV27
J gene: TRBJ2-3
D gene: TRBD2

CDR3 DNA: TGTGCCAGCAGCAACCGTAATTCACCCCTCCACTTT
CDR3 protein: CASSNRNSPLHF
V gene: TRBV21-1
J gene: TRBJ1-6
D gene: NA

CDR3 DNA: TGCGCCAGCAGCTTGGGGCAGATGAACACTGAAGCTTTCTTT
CDR3 protein: CASSLGQMNTEAFF
V gene: TRBV5-1
J gene: TRBJ1-1
D gene: NA

CDR3 DNA: TGTGCCCGCAGCGGGGGGCCGGGCACAGATACGCAGTATTTT
CDR3 protein: CARSGGPGTDTQYF
V gene: TRBV2
J gene: TRBJ2-3
D gene: TRBD2

CDR3 DNA: TGTGCCAGCACCCGACTAGACAATGAGCAGTTCTTC
CDR3 protein: CASTRLDNEQFF
V gene: TRBV6-6
J gene: TRBJ2-1
D gene: NA

CDR3 DNA: TGTGCCATCAGAGCAGGGCTGGATGAAAAACTGTTTTTT
CDR3 protein: CAIRAGLDEKLFF
V gene: TRBV10-3
J gene: TRBJ1-4
D gene: NA

CDR3 DNA: TGTGCCTGGAGCAGGGGACAGCAATCCTATGGCTACACCTTC
CDR3 protein: CAWSRGQQSYGYTF
V gene: TRBV30
J gene: TRBJ1-2
D gene: TRBD1